This entry is about one T cell receptor beta chain. Its antigen is unknown. Each clinical donor contributed on average around 100,000 T cells from unsorted cryopreserved PBMC. Germline trimming cut 4 bases from V and 5 bases from J; bases unmatched to any gene: 6. The CDR3 loop spans 15 amino acids. CDR1 is MDHEN and CDR2 is SYDVKM in the germline V gene. Here immunoSEQ multiplex PCR was the method, and the copy in TCRdb shows in-frame clones only, minus some. The sample lists about 43,000 clones, around 94% occurring once. These data are taken from a study of T cells in tuberculosis. At the level of the study: CD1B tetramers identified T cells specific for mycobacterial lipid GMM.

Whole-study findings and limits: Active tuberculosis patients had shorter CDR3-alpha; the beta difference was nonsignificant. GMM-specific TCRs were nearer to active tuberculosis alpha repertoires, suggesting expansion.

The TCR comes from a donor between 5 and 29 years old with latent tuberculosis or without tuberculosis infection. Some clones in this sample may be carry-over from other donors' samples. The sample comprised PBMCs. The J gene is TRBJ1-5, the V gene TRBV28, with 9 bases aligning to TRBD1. Written as DNA, the CDR3 is TGTGCCAGCAGTTCCGGGACAGGGTCCCATCAGCCCCAGCATTTT. It is translated as CASSSGTGSHQPQHF.